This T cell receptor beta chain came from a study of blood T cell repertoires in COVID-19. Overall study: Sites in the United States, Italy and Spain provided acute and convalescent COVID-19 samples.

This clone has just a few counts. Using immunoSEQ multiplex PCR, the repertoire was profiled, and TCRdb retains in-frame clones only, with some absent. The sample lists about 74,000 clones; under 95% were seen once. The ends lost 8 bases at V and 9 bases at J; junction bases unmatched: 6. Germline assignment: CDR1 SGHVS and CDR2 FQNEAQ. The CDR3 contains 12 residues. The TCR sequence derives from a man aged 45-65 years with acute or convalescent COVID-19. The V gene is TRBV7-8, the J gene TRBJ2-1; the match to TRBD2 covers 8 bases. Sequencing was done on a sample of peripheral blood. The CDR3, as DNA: TGTGCCAGCCGACCAGCGGGAGTTGAGCAGTTCTTC. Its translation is CASRPAGVEQFF. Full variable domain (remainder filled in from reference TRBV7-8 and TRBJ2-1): GAGVSQSPRYKVAKRGQDVALRCDPISGHVSLFWYQQALGQGPEFLTYFQNEAQLDKSGLPSDRFFAERPEGSVSTLKIQRTQQEDSAVYLCASRPAGVEQFFGPGTRLTVL.